Below are 10 T cell receptor beta chains sequenced from a single sample in a study of tumor and adjacent non-tumor tissue in lung cancer. A modified ARM-PCR protocol with three rounds of nested PCR amplified TCRbeta. TCRdb re-analysed the multiplex PCR reads in MiXCR, keeping a single row per CDR3 protein. This table has 40,000 or so distinct CDR3 sequences, around three fifths appearing once. The template was RNA from unsorted bulk tissue. The normal lung tissue was taken more than 3 cm from the tumor edge. Sequencing input: distant non-tumor lung tissue. These receptors were obtained from a man aged 45-65 years with non-small cell lung cancer.

Concerning this clonotype: At one end, the junction sequence differs from germline, possibly due to a read error. The chain carries TRBV11-2 and TRBJ2-7; no clear D gene. The CDR3 is 17 residues long. Germline CDR1 and CDR2: SGHAT and FQNNGV. The CDR3 region is CASSLVSHEHAIYDQYF. DNA of the CDR3: TGTGCCAGCAGCTTAGTCTCCCACGAACATGCGATCTACGATCAGTACTTC.

The table lists this clonotype with many counts. The rearrangement joins TRBV6-5 to TRBJ2-6; a weak D match, TRBD1 (6 bases). The V end was cut by 6 bases, the J end by 2 bases, with 8 bases between. Germline assignment: CDR1 MNHEY and CDR2 SVGAGI. The CDR3 totals 14 residues. Here the CDR3 DNA reads TGTGCCAGCAGCTACAGGGCTGGGGCCAACGTCCTGACTTTC. Translation gives CASSYRAGANVLTF.

Comments on this clonotype: The junction differs from germline at one of its ends, possibly a read error. The chain has TRBV4-2 and TRBJ2-2; the D is unclear. The CDR3 has 13 amino acids. CDR1 is LGHNA and CDR2 is YNFKEQ in the germline V gene. The CDR3 coding sequence is TGTGTCAGTTTTAGTGGGAACTCCGGGGAGCTGTTTTTT. Translation gives CVSFSGNSGELFF.

Concerning this clonotype: A much larger clone lies a single base off, so this may be a read error. The chain couples TRBV6-6 to TRBJ2-3, with TRBD1 identical over 9 bases. Germline lookup yields CDR1 MNHNY and CDR2 SVGAGI (reference sequence). The CDR3 runs to 16 residues. CDR3 region: CTSSSGQGIGTDTQYF. The CDR3 bases are TGTACCAGCAGTTCAGGACAGGGGATAGGTACAGATACGCAGTATTTT.

A single count supports this clonotype. The chain combines TRBV11-2 with TRBJ2-7; 8 nucleotides agree with TRBD1. Trimming removed 1 base from V and 3 bases from J; junction bases left unmatched: 11. The germline V gene encodes CDR1 SGHAT and CDR2 FQNNGV. CDR3 length equals 17 residues. CDR3 bases: TGTGCCAGCAGCTTAGGGACAGGGTGTGGCAGCTTCTACGAGCAGTACTTC. Protein: CASSLGTGCGSFYEQYF. Drawing the rest from reference TRBV11-2 and TRBJ2-7, the complete variable domain is EAGVAQSPRYKIIEKRQSVAFWCNPISGHATLYWYQQILGQGPKLLIQFQNNGVVDDSQLPKDRFSAERLKGVDSTLKIQPAKLEDSAVYLCASSLGTGCGSFYEQYFGPGTRLTVT.

A single count supports this clonotype. Relative to the germline gene, one junction end is altered; a read error may explain this. V and J are TRBV10-1 and TRBJ2-2, with D perhaps TRBD2 (5 bases). This CDR3 region has 14 residues. Germline CDR1 reads WNHNN; CDR2 reads SYGVQD (reference sequence). Written as DNA, the CDR3 is TGCGCCAGCAATGGAGGAGTGAACACTGGGGAGCTGTCTTTT. This codes for CASNGGVNTGELSF.

To note about this clonotype: A much larger clone differs from this one at a single base, so this may be a read error. The chain recombines TRBV14 with TRBJ2-3; no reliable D call. The germline V gene encodes CDR1 SGHDN and CDR2 FVKESK. Trimming removed 1 base at V and 5 bases at J, with 13 bases between. This CDR3 has 15 residues. As DNA, the CDR3 is TGTGCCAGCAGCCAAGTGCAGGCCGGGTTAGATACGCAGTATTTT. Translated: CASSQVQAGLDTQYF.

Ten or more counts support this clonotype. V gene TRBV29-1 combines with J gene TRBJ2-3; 7 nucleotides match TRBD1. The CDR3 runs to 12 residues. The ends lost 8 bases at V and 1 base at J; junction bases unmatched: 3. Germline values: CDR1 SQVTM, CDR2 ANQGSEA. The CDR3 loop reads CSTGVGTDTQYF. CDR3 nucleotide sequence: TGCAGCACAGGGGTGGGCACAGATACGCAGTATTTT.

The rearrangement links TRBV20-1 to TRBJ2-3; D unresolved. Trimming took 2 bases from V and 0 from J, leaving 9 bases between them. Germline-derived CDR1 and CDR2 are DFQATT and SNEGSKA (reference sequence). This CDR3 is 14 amino acids long. CDR3 sequence: CSARMGFSTDTQYF. CDR3 DNA: TGCAGTGCTAGAATGGGTTTCAGCACAGATACGCAGTATTTT.

As regards this clonotype: At one boundary the junction diverges from the germline segment, which might be a read error. This chain uses TRBV7-9 with TRBJ1-4; D is unclear. Germline CDR1 and CDR2: SEHNR and FQNEAQ (reference sequence). The CDR3 consists of 15 residues. In DNA, the CDR3 is TGTGCCAGCAGCTGGCCCAGTTCAACTAATGAAAAACTGCTTTTT. It codes for CASSWPSSTNEKLLF. The complete variable domain, with remaining parts taken from reference TRBV7-9 and TRBJ1-4, reads DTGVSQNPRHKITKRGQNVTFRCDPISEHNRLYWYRQTLGQGPEFLTYFQNEAQLEKSRLLSDRFSAERPKGSFSTLEIQRTEQGDSAMYLCASSWPSSTNEKLLFGSGTQLSVL.